This TCR beta chain was sequenced for a study of blood T cells in healthy people across ages. CDR1 and CDR2 (germline): SGHRS, YFSETQ. There are 13 residues in the CDR3. Trimming removed 1 base from V and 9 bases from J; junction bases left unmatched: 4. Study results and caveats: For the donors, CMV status was unknown and possibly confounded expanded clonotype changes.

The second PCR ran about 7 to 12 cycles with a sample-barcoded 5' primer and J-beta primers. TCRdb independently ran MiXCR on the 5' RACE reads; one entry per CDR3 protein. The sample lists 800,000 to 900,000 distinct CDR3 sequences, about 62% occurring once. There are a few counts of this clonotype. Its matching antigen is unknown. The chain joins TRBV5-1 to TRBJ2-1, with 7 nucleotides matching TRBD1. The sample comprised blood. The source is a man aged 25-40 years in good health. For the CDR3, the DNA is TGCGCCAGCAGCTTGAAGGGGGCTTTTGAGCAGTTCTTC. Its translation: CASSLKGAFEQFF.